This T cell receptor (beta chain) was recovered during a study of control samples from healthy donors and cancer patients. Per the germline V gene, CDR1 is MNHEY and CDR2 is SVGAGI. V was clipped by 6 bases and J by 8 bases, with 13 bases between them. The CDR3 length is 12 residues. Data came from immunoSEQ multiplex PCR; TCRdb stores just in-frame clones and leaves some out. The sample lists some 150,000 clones; 94% were seen once. The sequenced sample was blood. This sequence was found in a man in his forties or fifties in good health. V is TRBV6-5 and J is TRBJ1-2, with D maybe TRBD1 (6 bases). The CDR3 spells CASRDSTRGYTF. CDR3 sequence (DNA): TGTGCCAGCAGGGACAGTACGCGCGGCTACACCTTC.